This TCR beta chain was profiled in a study of T cells after yellow fever vaccination. The wider study: SMART-Seq v4 Ultra Low Input handled preparation of low-cell-number fractions.

5'RACE template switching generated TCR cDNA, adding a universal primer site and UMIs. A single record per CDR3 protein comes from TCRdb applying MiXCR to the 5' RACE reads. The data contain approximately 600,000 distinct CDR3 sequences, roughly 12% of them singletons. A remark on this clonotype: The antigen remains undetermined.

Study outcomes and limitations: The appearance of a small share of clonotypes in both CD4 and CD8 compartments was observed. Boosting was followed by the reappearance of most primary-vaccination clones (around 95% CD4, about 89% CD8).

Per germline, CDR1 LNHDA and CDR2 SQIVND (reference sequence). The CDR3 length is 13 residues. The ends were cut back, 7 bases at V and 9 bases at J, with 16 bases in the middle. This receptor was taken from a man aged 30-40 years who received the YFV17D yellow fever vaccine. The gene calls are TRBV19 and TRBJ2-1; a possible D gene is TRBD2 (7 bases). The material sequenced was PBMCs, taken on the day of the yellow fever booster vaccination. CDR3 bases: TGTGCCAGTACCAAAGGGGGGGTTGGTGAGCAGTTCTTC. Its protein product is CASTKGGVGEQFF.